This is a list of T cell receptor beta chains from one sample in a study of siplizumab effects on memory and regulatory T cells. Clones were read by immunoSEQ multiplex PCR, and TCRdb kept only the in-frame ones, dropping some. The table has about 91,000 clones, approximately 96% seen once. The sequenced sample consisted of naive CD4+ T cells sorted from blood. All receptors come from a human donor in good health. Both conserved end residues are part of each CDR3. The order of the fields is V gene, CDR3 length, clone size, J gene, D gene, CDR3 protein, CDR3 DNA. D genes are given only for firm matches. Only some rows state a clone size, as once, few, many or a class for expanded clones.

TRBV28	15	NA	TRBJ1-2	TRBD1	CASSLHRGNGYGYTF	TGTGCCAGCAGTTTACACAGGGGGAACGGCTATGGCTACACCTTC
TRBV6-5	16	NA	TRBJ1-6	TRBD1	CASSYSKGTGFSPLHF	TGTGCCAGCAGTTACTCGAAAGGGACAGGGTTTTCACCCCTCCACTTT
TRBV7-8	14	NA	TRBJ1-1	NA	CASSLVAMNTEAFF	TGTGCCAGCAGCTTAGTCGCCATGAACACTGAAGCTTTCTTT
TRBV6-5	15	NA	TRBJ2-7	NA	CASSSPSTGPYEQYF	TGTGCCAGCAGTTCTCCCTCGACAGGTCCCTACGAGCAGTACTTC
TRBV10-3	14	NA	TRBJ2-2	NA	CAIPAAGNTGELFF	TGTGCCATCCCGGCCGCAGGGAACACCGGGGAGCTGTTTTTT
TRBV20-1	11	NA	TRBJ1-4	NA	CSAIDGEKLFF	TGCAGTGCCATTGATGGCGAAAAACTGTTTTTT
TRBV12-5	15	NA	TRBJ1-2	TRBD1	CASGLPLTGGDGYTF	TGTGCTAGTGGTTTGCCCCTGACAGGGGGCGATGGCTACACCTTC
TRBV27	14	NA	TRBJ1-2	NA	CASGKATLNYGYTF	TGTGCCAGCGGAAAGGCTACGCTAAACTATGGCTACACCTTC
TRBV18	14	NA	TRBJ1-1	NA	CASSPFKGVPEAFF	TGTGCCAGCTCACCCTTCAAGGGAGTCCCTGAAGCTTTCTTT
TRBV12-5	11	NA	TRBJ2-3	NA	CASGSPDTQYF	TGTGCTAGTGGTTCGCCAGATACGCAGTATTTT
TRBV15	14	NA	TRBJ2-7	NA	CATSRDKAQNEQYF	TGTGCCACCAGCAGAGATAAGGCCCAAAACGAGCAGTACTTC
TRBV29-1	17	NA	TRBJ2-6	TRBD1	CSVEGTGDGSGANVLTF	TGCAGCGTTGAAGGGACAGGGGATGGTTCTGGGGCCAACGTCCTGACTTTC
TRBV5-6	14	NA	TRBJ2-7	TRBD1	CASSLRRGHYEQYF	TGTGCCAGCAGCTTGCGCAGGGGGCACTACGAGCAGTACTTC
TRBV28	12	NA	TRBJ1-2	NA	CASSLPPHGYTF	TGTGCCAGCAGTTTGCCGCCCCATGGCTACACCTTC
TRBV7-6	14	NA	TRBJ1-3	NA	CASSIQGLGNTIYF	TGTGCCAGCAGCATACAGGGACTTGGAAACACCATATATTTT
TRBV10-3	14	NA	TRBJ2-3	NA	CAIKRAGIADTQYF	TGTGCCATCAAGAGGGCAGGGATTGCAGATACGCAGTATTTT
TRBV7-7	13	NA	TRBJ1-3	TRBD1	CASSLGQGDTIYF	TGTGCCAGCAGCTTAGGACAGGGAGACACCATATATTTT
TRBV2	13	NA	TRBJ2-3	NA	CASSDGGTDTQYF	TGTGCCAGCAGTGATGGGGGTACAGATACGCAGTATTTT
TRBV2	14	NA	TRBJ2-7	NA	CASREQGLVYEQYF	TGTGCCAGCAGGGAGCAGGGTTTGGTCTACGAGCAGTACTTC
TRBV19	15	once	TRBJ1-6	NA	CASSIGLGGQSPLHF	TGTGCCAGTAGTATAGGGTTAGGAGGCCAATCACCCCTCCACTTT
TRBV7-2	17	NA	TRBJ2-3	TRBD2	CASSYQFTSGPTDTQYF	TGTGCCAGCAGCTATCAATTCACTAGCGGCCCAACAGATACGCAGTATTTT
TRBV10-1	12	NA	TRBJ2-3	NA	CASSGSTDTQYF	TGCGCCAGCAGCGGAAGCACAGATACGCAGTATTTT
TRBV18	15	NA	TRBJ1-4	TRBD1	CASSPRDRGGEKLFF	TGTGCCAGCTCCCCCCGGGACAGGGGAGGAGAAAAACTGTTTTTT
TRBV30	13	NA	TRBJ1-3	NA	CAWERFSGNTIYF	TGTGCCTGGGAGAGGTTCTCTGGAAACACCATATATTTT
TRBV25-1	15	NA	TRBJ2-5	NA	CASSERAGFLETQYF	TGTGCCAGCAGTGAGAGGGCTGGTTTCTTGGAGACCCAGTACTTC
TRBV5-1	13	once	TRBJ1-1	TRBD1	CASSSTGGTEAFF	TGCGCCAGCAGCTCGACAGGGGGGACTGAAGCTTTCTTT
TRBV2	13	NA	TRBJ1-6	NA	CASSGNRNSPLHF	TGTGCCAGCAGTGGAAACAGAAATTCACCCCTCCACTTT
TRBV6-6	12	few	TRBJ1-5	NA	CASRQGNQPQHF	TGTGCCAGCAGGCAGGGAAATCAGCCCCAGCATTTT
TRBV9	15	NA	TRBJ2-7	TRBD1	CASSAGDRGPYEQYF	TGTGCCAGCAGCGCCGGGGACAGGGGACCCTACGAGCAGTACTTC